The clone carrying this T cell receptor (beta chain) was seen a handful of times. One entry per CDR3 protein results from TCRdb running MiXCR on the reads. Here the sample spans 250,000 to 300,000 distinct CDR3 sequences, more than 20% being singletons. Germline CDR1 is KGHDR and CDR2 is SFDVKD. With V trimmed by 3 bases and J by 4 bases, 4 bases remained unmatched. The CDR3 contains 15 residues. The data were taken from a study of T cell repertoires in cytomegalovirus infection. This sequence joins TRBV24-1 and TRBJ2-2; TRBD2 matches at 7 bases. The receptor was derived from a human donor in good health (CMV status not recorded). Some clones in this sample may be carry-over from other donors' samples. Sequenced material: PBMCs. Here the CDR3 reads CATSDTTSSTGELFF. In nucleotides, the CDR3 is TGTGCCACCAGTGATACGACTAGCAGCACCGGGGAGCTGTTTTTT.